Below, 16 T cell receptor beta chains from the same sample are listed, as sequenced in a study of T cell changes during pregnancy in multiple sclerosis. Clones were sequenced by immunoSEQ multiplex PCR, and TCRdb holds only the in-frame ones, with some missing. The data contain 80,000 to 130,000 clones, 90% to 95% of them singletons. The sample was peripheral blood, taken in the second trimester of pregnancy. The receptor set was obtained from a female donor with multiple sclerosis, enrolled in a pregnancy study.

The gene calls are TRBV6-5 and TRBJ1-2; D gene uncertain. The CDR3 totals 15 residues. V was cut by 6 bases and J by 4 bases, with 18 bases left in between. Germline V gene sequence: CDR1 MNHEY, CDR2 SVGAGI. CDR3 amino acids: CASSHDGLVLYGYTF. CDR3 nucleotide sequence: TGTGCCAGCAGCCACGACGGACTCGTTCTCTATGGCTACACCTTC.

J is TRBJ1-1 and V is TRBV19; TRBD1 aligns across 8 bases. This CDR3 comprises 14 residues. V dropped 6 bases and J dropped 5; count of bases not matched to a gene: 8. Germline V gives CDR1 LNHDA, CDR2 SQIVND (reference sequence). In nucleotides, the CDR3 is TGTGCCAGTAGGCCGACAGGGGAACGGACTGAAGCTTTCTTT. Translation: CASRPTGERTEAFF.

This chain joins TRBV5-1 and TRBJ2-5; 8 positions match TRBD2. This CDR3 region has 15 residues. Losses at the gene ends were 4 bases for V and 4 bases for J; bases not matched to a gene: 9. CDR1 and CDR2 from the germline V gene are SGHRS and YFSETQ. The CDR3: CASSRSGAGGETQYF. CDR3 DNA: TGCGCCAGCAGCCGTTCAGGGGCGGGAGGAGAGACCCAGTACTTC. Complete variable domain (other parts from reference TRBV5-1 and TRBJ2-5): KAGVTQTPRYLIKTRGQQVTLSCSPISGHRSVSWYQQTPGQGLQFLFEYFSETQRNKGNFPGRFSGRQFSNSRSEMNVSTLELGDSALYLCASSRSGAGGETQYFGPGTRLLVL.

CDR3 residues: CASSLYAPLAVAYEQYF. CDR3 sequence (DNA): TGTGCCAGCAGCTTATATGCCCCACTAGCGGTGGCCTACGAGCAGTACTTC. V and J are TRBV7-3 and TRBJ2-7; 8 bases are a match to TRBD2. The junction had 11 bases not matched to a gene; V was cut back by 2 bases and J by 2 bases. The germline CDR1 and CDR2 sequences are SGHTA and FQGTGA. The CDR3 spans 17 residues.

This clone occurred once. The chain carries TRBV7-6 and TRBJ2-1; D possibly corresponds to TRBD2 (7 bases). V was cut by 6 bases and J by 7 bases, with 16 bases left in between. From germline, CDR1 is SGHVS and CDR2 FNYEAQ. The CDR3 contains 14 residues. The DNA for the CDR3 is TGTGCCAGCAGTGCCGAAGCGGGGACAAATGAGCAGTTCTTC. It encodes CASSAEAGTNEQFF.

The chain carries TRBV15 and TRBJ1-4, with D possibly TRBD1 on 5 matching bases. V lost 5 bases and J 8 bases, leaving 15 bases between the germline ends. This CDR3 has 14 residues. Germline loops: CDR1 LNHNV, CDR2 YYDKDF (reference sequence). The DNA of the CDR3 is TGTGCCACCAGCTATGGGAGGGGAGGGGAAAAACTGTTTTTT. It encodes CATSYGRGGEKLFF.

This sequence joins TRBV4-1 and TRBJ1-5, with D possibly TRBD1 on 6 matching bases. The germline V and J ends were trimmed by 0 bases and 2 bases, with 17 bases remaining between them. Germline V gives CDR1 MGHRA, CDR2 YSYEKL. This CDR3 spans 18 amino acids. Written as DNA, the CDR3 is TGCGCCAGCAGCCAAGAGGTGGGGGCAGGGGTAGGCAATCAGCCCCAGCATTTT. Protein product: CASSQEVGAGVGNQPQHF.

The rearrangement links TRBV27 to TRBJ2-5; TRBD1 matches 10 bases. The germline V gene has CDR1 MNHEY and CDR2 SMNVEV (reference sequence). J lost 5 bases, V lost 7 bases, and 4 bases had no gene match. The CDR3 totals 13 residues. The CDR3: CASKTGGWETQYF. The CDR3 DNA follows: TGTGCCAGCAAGACAGGGGGCTGGGAGACCCAGTACTTC.

The chain recombines TRBV21-1 with TRBJ2-3; the D segment call TRBD2 is taken from the table without a DNA check. TRBV21-1 is a listed pseudogene. CDR3 length: 19 residues. CDR3 region: CASSPRTSGDYPSTDTQYF. The CDR3 DNA is TGTGCCAGCAGCCCAAGGACTAGCGGGGATTATCCTAGCACAGATACGCAGTATTTT.

V usage is TRBV7-9 and J usage is TRBJ2-2; TRBD2 agrees at 8 bases. Germline V CDR1 and CDR2: SEHNR, FQNEAQ (reference sequence). The ends lost 1 base at V and 2 bases at J; junction bases unmatched: 3. CDR3 length equals 16 residues. CDR3 sequence reads: CASSLEVAGNTGELFF. The CDR3 bases are TGTGCCAGCAGCTTAGAGGTAGCGGGAAACACCGGGGAGCTGTTTTTT.

The genes are TRBV19 and TRBJ2-3, with 11 nucleotides matching TRBD2. V shed 5 bases, J shed 7 bases, and the junction held 5 bases outside the gene matches. Germline V gives CDR1 LNHDA, CDR2 SQIVND (reference sequence). The CDR3 runs to 14 residues. As DNA, the CDR3 is TGTGCCAGTAGTTCATTAGCGGGGGGGCATACGCAGTATTTT. It yields the protein CASSSLAGGHTQYF.

The chain employs TRBV5-4 and TRBJ2-5; TRBD2 matches at 7 bases. V lost 5 bases and J lost 4; bases outside the gene matches: 5. CDR1 is SGHNT and CDR2 is YYREEE in the germline V gene (reference sequence). CDR3 length: 13 amino acids. DNA of the CDR3: TGTGCCAGCAGGCCCACTAGCGCAGAGACCCAGTACTTC. Protein sequence: CASRPTSAETQYF.

The rearrangement uses TRBV4-2 and TRBJ2-5; D is undetermined. Germline CDR1 LGHNA, CDR2 YNFKEQ. Trimming left V 1 base short and J 2 bases short, with 11 bases between. The CDR3 spans 15 residues. The CDR3 sequence is CASSQVTPGQETQYF. The CDR3, as DNA: TGTGCCAGCAGCCAAGTGACACCTGGGCAAGAGACCCAGTACTTC.

The chain links TRBV18 to TRBJ1-1; 8 bases are shared with TRBD1. Trimming cost V 6 bases and J 3 bases; bases outside gene matches: 9. The CDR3 consists of 15 residues. The V gene's germline CDR1 is KGHSH and CDR2 LQKENI. The DNA of the CDR3 is TGTGCCAGCTCTCCCATCGACAGGGGAGACACTGAAGCTTTCTTT. This gives the protein CASSPIDRGDTEAFF.

The chain couples TRBV6-1 to TRBJ1-2; TRBD1 might be the D (5 bases). V lost 4 bases and J lost 4, with 13 bases in between. The CDR3 covers 14 residues. Germline V CDR1 and CDR2: MNHNS, SASEGT. The CDR3 DNA is TGTGCCAGCAGTGCCCCGGGGGAGATCTATGGCTACACCTTC. This translates into CASSAPGEIYGYTF.

The rearrangement joins TRBV12-5 to TRBJ2-1, with 10 bases aligning to TRBD1. Germline V lookup: CDR1 LGHNT, CDR2 FRNRAP. The CDR3 has 18 residues. With V trimmed by 6 bases and J by 7 bases, 18 bases remained unmatched. In nucleotides, the CDR3 is TGTGCTAGTGGAAGGGGGACAGGGGATGGGGCGGGACGGAATGAGCAGTTCTTC. This translates into CASGRGTGDGAGRNEQFF.